This T cell receptor (beta chain) was recovered during a study of CD8 T cells in ankylosing spondylitis. Points from the study as a whole: Matched ankylosing spondylitis synovial fluid reportedly contained a significantly enriched population of disease-linked clones. A number of the motif variants had already been described in reactive arthritis synovial fluid and blood.

Quantitative molecular-barcoded 5'-RACE generated the TCR beta libraries. TCRdb analysed the 5' RACE reads with MiXCR anew, one entry per CDR3 protein. The sample consists of around 75,000 distinct CDR3 sequences, approximately 5.3% of them appearing once. Trimming removed 2 bases from V and 0 bases from J, with 5 bases in between. The CDR3 runs to 14 residues. CDR1 and CDR2 (germline): SGHDN, FVKESK. As for this clonotype: Antigen: not known. Being one base from a much bigger clone, this may be a read error.

This receptor was obtained from a male donor with ankylosing spondylitis or in good health (not recorded which). The chain couples TRBV14 to TRBJ2-1; D is unclear. The specimen was blood, either unsorted or a sorted T cell fraction (not recorded which). CDR3 in DNA: TGTGCCAGCAGCCAAACTTTCTCCTACAATGAGCAGTTCTTC. This translates into CASSQTFSYNEQFF. The full variable domain, with the rest looked up from reference TRBV14 and TRBJ2-1, is EAGVTQFPSHSVIEKGQTVTLRCDPISGHDNLYWYRRVMGKEIKFLLHFVKESKQDESGMPNNRFLAERTGGTYSTLKVQPAELEDSGVYFCASSQTFSYNEQFFGPGTRLTVL.